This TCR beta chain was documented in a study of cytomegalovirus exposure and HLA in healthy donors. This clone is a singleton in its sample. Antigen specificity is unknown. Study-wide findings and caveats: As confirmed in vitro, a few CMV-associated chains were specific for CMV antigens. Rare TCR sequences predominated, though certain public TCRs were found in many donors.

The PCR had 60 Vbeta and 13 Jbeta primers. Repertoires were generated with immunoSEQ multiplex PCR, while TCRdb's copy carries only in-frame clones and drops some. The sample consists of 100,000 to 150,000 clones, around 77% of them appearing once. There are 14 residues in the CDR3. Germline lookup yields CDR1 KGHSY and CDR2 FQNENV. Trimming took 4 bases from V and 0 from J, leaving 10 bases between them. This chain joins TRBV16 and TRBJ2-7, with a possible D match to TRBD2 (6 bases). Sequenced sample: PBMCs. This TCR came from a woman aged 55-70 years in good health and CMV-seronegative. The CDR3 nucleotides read TGTGCCAGCAGCCCACCCGGGGGCTCCTACGAGCAGTACTTC. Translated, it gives CASSPPGGSYEQYF.